Shown below are 27 T cell receptor beta chains from a single sample sequenced in a study of T-cell reconstitution after alpha-beta-depleted transplantation in children. Preparing the TCRbeta library involved the use of unique molecular identifiers. TCRdb analysed the PCR reads with MiXCR anew, one entry per CDR3 protein. The data show hundreds of thousands of distinct CDR3 sequences, around 13% seen once. Source: PBMCs, taken before TCRalphabeta/CD19-depleted stem cell transplant. The receptors here all came from a girl aged 2 to 10 with congenital amegakaryocytic thrombocytopenia, due to receive a stem cell transplant.

A note on this clonotype: The junction and the germline gene differ at one end; a read error may be behind it. The rearrangement links TRBV20-1 to TRBJ2-3, with no clear D. Germline loops: CDR1 DFQATT, CDR2 SNEGSKA (reference sequence). This CDR3 is 14 amino acids long. CDR3 region: CSASFPRITDTQCF. CDR3 nucleotide sequence: TGCAGTGCTAGCTTTCCCCGGATCACAGATACGCAGTGTTTT.

There are many counts of this clonotype. The rearrangement uses TRBV20-1 and TRBJ2-3; no firm D call. CDR1 is DFQATT, CDR2 SNEGSKA, per germline (reference sequence). CDR3 length: 12 residues. V shed 3 bases and J shed 3 bases, with 7 bases lying between them. CDR3 nucleotides: TGCAGTGCTAGCATAGTTACAGATACGCAGTATTTT. Translation gives CSASIVTDTQYF.

This clonotype appeared a single time. The chain couples TRBV7-7 to TRBJ2-3, with D tentatively TRBD2 (5 bases). CDR1 is SSHAT and CDR2 is FNYEAQ in the germline V gene (reference sequence). The ends were cut back, 5 bases at V and 0 bases at J, with 15 bases in the middle. This CDR3 contains 16 residues. The CDR3 here is CASSPAWTASTDTQYF. The CDR3, as DNA: TGTGCCAGCAGCCCGGCTTGGACTGCTAGCACAGATACGCAGTATTTT.

This clonotype came up many times. The chain links TRBV20-1 to TRBJ2-3; D possibly uses TRBD1 or TRBD2 (5 bases each). The V and J ends lost 4 bases and 0 bases respectively, with 11 bases between them. CDR1 is DFQATT and CDR2 is SNEGSKA in the germline V gene (reference sequence). CDR3 size: 14 residues. The CDR3 nucleotides read TGCAGTGCTATGGAGGACACAAGCACAGATACGCAGTATTTT. Its translation: CSAMEDTSTDTQYF.

This clonotype was recorded many times. The gene calls are TRBV7-6 and TRBJ2-1; 10 nucleotides match TRBD2. Germline V gives CDR1 SGHVS, CDR2 FNYEAQ. The CDR3 covers 14 residues. V lost 6 bases, J lost 6 bases, and 5 bases stayed unmatched. CDR3 loop: CASRPSGSSNEQFF. The CDR3 region has the DNA TGTGCCAGCAGGCCTAGCGGGAGTTCCAATGAGCAGTTCTTC.

The CDR3, as DNA: TGTGCCAGCACGAAAACAGGGCCCACCATGGGCATTCAGTACTTC. Translated: CASTKTGPTMGIQYF. This chain joins TRBV6-5 and TRBJ2-4, with D perhaps matching TRBD1 (6 bases). Germline loops: CDR1 MNHEY, CDR2 SVGAGI. The ends were cut back, 7 bases at V and 9 bases at J, with 22 bases in the middle. This CDR3 is 15 amino acids long.

This clonotype was counted many times. The genes are TRBV18 and TRBJ1-2; D remains unclear. CDR1 and CDR2 from the germline V gene are KGHSH and LQKENI. The CDR3 has 13 residues. The V gene lost 3 bases and the J gene lost 10 bases, with 15 bases spanning the gap. The CDR3 DNA reads TGTGCCAGCTCACCGATTGTGGCTGAAGACTACACCTTC. Its translation: CASSPIVAEDYTF.

In its sample, this clonotype was seen a few times. The chain uses TRBV20-1 and TRBJ2-3; D assignment may be TRBD1 or TRBD2 (5 bases each). V gave up 5 bases and J gave up 0 bases, with 15 bases separating them. This CDR3 has 15 residues. Germline V gives CDR1 DFQATT, CDR2 SNEGSKA (reference sequence). The CDR3 is CSALGVRPSTDTQYF. The CDR3, as DNA: TGCAGTGCTCTGGGGGTGAGGCCTAGCACAGATACGCAGTATTTT.

A few counts support this clonotype. The J gene is TRBJ2-7, the V gene TRBV7-9; the match to TRBD2 covers 12 bases. V trimming: 5 bases; J trimming: 0 bases; junction bases outside the gene matches: 5. This CDR3 spans 16 amino acids. Looked up from germline, CDR1 is SEHNR and CDR2 is FQNEAQ (reference sequence). CDR3 nucleotides: TGTGCCAGCAGCAACGCGACTAGCGGGAGCTCCTACGAGCAGTACTTC. As protein: CASSNATSGSSYEQYF.

This clonotype was counted at least ten times. The rearrangement links TRBV20-1 to TRBJ2-3; 10 positions agree with TRBD2. V trimming: 5 bases; J trimming: 7 bases; junction bases outside the gene matches: 12. This CDR3 is built from 15 residues. Germline-derived CDR1 and CDR2 are DFQATT and SNEGSKA (reference sequence). CDR3 nucleotides: TGCAGTGCTCCAGCGGGAGGGCCGTCTTTTAATACGCAGTATTTT. Its translation: CSAPAGGPSFNTQYF.

The chain carries TRBV5-1 and TRBJ2-7; D remains unclear. V dropped 2 bases and J dropped 1 base, with 10 bases sitting between them. CDR3 length: 14 residues. Germline loops: CDR1 SGHRS, CDR2 YFSETQ. DNA for the CDR3: TGCGCCAGCAGCTTCCCATCCCCTTCCTACGAGCAGTACTTC. The encoded protein is CASSFPSPSYEQYF.

This rearrangement joins TRBV14 to TRBJ1-2; D remains ambiguous. V was clipped by 0 bases and J by 0 bases, with 11 bases between them. The CDR3 contains 16 residues. Germline V gives CDR1 SGHDN, CDR2 FVKESK. The CDR3 sequence: CASSQDRRIANYGYTF. Written as DNA, the CDR3 is TGTGCCAGCAGCCAAGACCGCCGGATTGCTAACTATGGCTACACCTTC.

The rearrangement links TRBV20-1 to TRBJ2-1, with TRBD1 matching over 9 bases. With V trimmed by 4 bases and J by 0 bases, 10 bases remained unmatched. Germline lookup yields CDR1 DFQATT and CDR2 SNEGSKA (reference sequence). The length of the CDR3 is 17 residues. The CDR3 sequence is CSATGTGFILSYNEQFF. The CDR3 DNA sequence: TGCAGTGCTACCGGGACAGGGTTCATACTCTCCTACAATGAGCAGTTCTTC.

The V gene is TRBV5-1, the J gene TRBJ2-5, with D possibly TRBD1 on 6 matching bases. The CDR3 length is 16 residues. The germline gives CDR1 SGHRS, CDR2 YFSETQ. V lost 0 bases and J lost 3, with 15 bases in between. CDR3 residues: CASSLEVTGGEETQYF. The CDR3 DNA follows: TGCGCCAGCAGCTTGGAGGTGACAGGTGGGGAAGAGACCCAGTACTTC.

This clonotype was counted many times. The V gene is TRBV7-2, the J gene TRBJ1-2; weak D call: TRBD1 (6 bases). From germline, CDR1 is SGHTA and CDR2 FQGNSA. V lost 1 base and J lost 3, with 9 bases in between. This CDR3 has 14 amino acids. Here the CDR3 DNA reads TGTGCCAGCAGCTTAGACGGGGGCGACTATGGCTACACCTTC. Encoded protein: CASSLDGGDYGYTF.

In this sample, this clonotype turned up many times. The V and J genes are TRBV5-1 and TRBJ2-7; unclear D gene. Trimming took off 7 bases at V and 2 bases at J, with 1 base between the two ends. This CDR3 is 9 amino acids long. CDR1 is SGHRS and CDR2 is YFSETQ in the germline V gene. The CDR3 DNA reads TGCGCCAGCCCCTACGAGCAGTACTTC. The encoded protein is CASPYEQYF.

This clonotype was detected a few times. The chain is built from TRBV28 and TRBJ2-3; D is ambiguous. Germline-derived CDR1 and CDR2 are MDHEN and SYDVKM. This CDR3 is 13 amino acids long. The V and J ends lost 4 bases and 9 bases respectively, with 14 bases between them. CDR3 DNA sequence: TGTGCCAGCAGTTCTGTCGACGCGCTCACGCAGTATTTT. Its protein product is CASSSVDALTQYF.

This clonotype was observed at least ten times. This chain joins TRBV12-3 or TRBV12-4 and TRBJ2-1; weak D call: TRBD2 (7 bases). V was trimmed by 5 bases and J by 6 bases, leaving 14 bases between them. The length of the CDR3 is 14 residues. DNA of the CDR3: TGTGCCAGCAGTCCCTGGCGGGGGCCCAATGAGCAGTTCTTC. Translating gives CASSPWRGPNEQFF.

In its sample, this clonotype was seen a few times. The rearrangement joins TRBV20-1 to TRBJ1-3, with D uncertain. Germline CDR1 is DFQATT and CDR2 is SNEGSKA (reference sequence). The CDR3 covers 12 residues. Trimming removed 1 base from V and 1 base from J, with 2 bases in between. The CDR3 nucleotides read TGCAGTGCTAGAGGTTCTGGAAACACCATATATTTT. It specifies CSARGSGNTIYF.

The rearrangement links TRBV4-1 to TRBJ2-2; no clear D. Germline V gene lookup returns CDR1 MGHRA and CDR2 YSYEKL. Trimming removed 4 bases at V and 7 bases at J, with 22 bases between. The CDR3 runs to 17 residues. The CDR3 protein is CASSPLLGGLVVGELFF. CDR3 nucleotides: TGCGCCAGCAGCCCCTTGCTCGGCGGCCTCGTTGTCGGGGAGCTGTTTTTT.

This clonotype was found a few times. The chain uses TRBV15 and TRBJ2-7; TRBD1 aligns across 9 bases. Germline V gene sequence: CDR1 LNHNV, CDR2 YYDKDF (reference sequence). V was clipped by 1 base and J by 5 bases; unmatched bases: 9. The CDR3 totals 16 residues. The CDR3 region is CATSRVWDRERHEQYF. The DNA of the CDR3 is TGTGCCACCAGCAGAGTTTGGGACAGGGAACGGCACGAGCAGTACTTC.

This chain uses TRBV25-1 with TRBJ2-2; D gene unclear. The CDR3 runs to 13 residues. Germline V lookup: CDR1 MGHDK, CDR2 SYGVNS. Between the trimmed V and J ends, which lost 2 bases and 6 bases, there was a span of 7 bases. The CDR3 is CASSEGRSGELFF. The CDR3 DNA sequence: TGTGCCAGCAGTGAAGGGCGGTCCGGGGAGCTGTTTTTT.

The chain uses TRBV20-1 and TRBJ1-1; the match to TRBD1 covers 9 bases. The length of the CDR3 is 15 residues. The germline V gene has CDR1 DFQATT and CDR2 SNEGSKA (reference sequence). Trimming took 2 bases from V and 3 from J; bases not matched to a gene: 7. CDR3 region: CSARIRTGAYTEAFF. In DNA form, the CDR3 reads TGCAGTGCTAGAATACGGACAGGGGCCTACACTGAAGCTTTCTTT.

This clonotype came up a few times. Germline is not matched at one junction end, which may reflect a read error. The rearrangement links TRBV5-1 to TRBJ2-7, with D perhaps matching TRBD2 (7 bases). CDR1 and CDR2 (germline): SGHRS, YFSETQ. The CDR3 is 15 residues long. CDR3 in DNA: TGCGCCAGCAGCTTAGGGGGGGCGCAGGCCGAAATGGGCTATTTC. Protein: CASSLGGAQAEMGYF. Combining the CDR3 with reference TRBV5-1 and TRBJ2-7 gives the whole variable domain KAGVTQTPRYLIKTRGQQVTLSCSPISGHRSVSWYQQTPGQGLQFLFEYFSETQRNKGNFPGRFSGRQFSNSRSEMNVSTLELGDSALYLCASSLGGAQAEMGYFGPGTRLTVT.

As to this clonotype: The conserved closing phenylalanine or tryptophan is absent in this CDR3, likely reflecting a read error. J is TRBJ2-3 and V is TRBV3-1; 7 nucleotides match TRBD2. V was pared by 1 base and J by 5 bases, with 6 bases of the junction left unmatched. Germline V lookup: CDR1 LGHDT, CDR2 YNNKEL (reference sequence). CDR3 length: 15 amino acids. The CDR3, as DNA: TGTGCCAGCAGCCAAGGCCCCGTAGCGGGAGATACGCAGTATTTA. Amino acid sequence: CASSQGPVAGDTQYL.

This clonotype was observed a handful of times. This rearrangement joins TRBV2 to TRBJ2-5; D is undetermined. The length of the CDR3 is 13 residues. The V end was cut by 6 bases, the J end by 3 bases, with 11 bases between. Germline V gives CDR1 SNHLY, CDR2 FYNNEI. The chain's CDR3 is CASSRHEEETQYF. The CDR3, as DNA: TGTGCCAGCAGCCGCCACGAAGAAGAGACCCAGTACTTC.

The CDR3 DNA reads TGTGCCAGCAGCTCCTGGCGGAACTACGAGCAGTACTTC. This sequence encodes CASSSWRNYEQYF. The gene calls are TRBV7-2 and TRBJ2-7; no clear D. CDR3 length: 13 amino acids. Germline values: CDR1 SGHTA, CDR2 FQGNSA. The germline V and J ends were trimmed by 4 bases and 3 bases, with 10 bases remaining between them.